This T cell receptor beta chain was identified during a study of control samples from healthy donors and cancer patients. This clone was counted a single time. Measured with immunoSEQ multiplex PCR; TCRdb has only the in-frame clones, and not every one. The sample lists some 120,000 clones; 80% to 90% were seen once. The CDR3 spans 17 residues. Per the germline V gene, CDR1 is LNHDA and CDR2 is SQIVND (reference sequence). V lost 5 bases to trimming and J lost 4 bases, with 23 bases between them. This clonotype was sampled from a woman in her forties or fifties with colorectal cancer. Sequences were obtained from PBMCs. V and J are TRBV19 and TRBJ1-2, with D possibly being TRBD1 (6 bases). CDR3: CASSGTGSEVWFYGYTF. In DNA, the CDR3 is TGTGCCAGTAGTGGCACAGGGTCTGAGGTCTGGTTCTATGGCTACACCTTC.